The rows below give T cell receptor beta chains drawn from one sample of a study of blood T cell repertoires in COVID-19. Assay used: immunoSEQ multiplex PCR; TCRdb lists only in-frame clones, some missing. The sample lists around 190,000 clones; approximately 78% were seen once. What was sequenced was PBMCs or T cells enriched from blood (not recorded which). The receptors shown here come from a middle-aged man who had recovered from COVID-19. CDR3s include the opening cysteine and the closing phenylalanine or tryptophan. A D gene is named only where the DNA matches it firmly.

v_call | d_call | cdr3_aa
TRBV27 | - | CASTLRGGNEQFF
TRBV9 | TRBD2 | CASSVAPTSGEDTQYF
TRBV6-1 | - | CASSRNLGQPQHF
TRBV7-9 | - | CASSLNAGMNTEAFF
TRBV14 | TRBD2 | CASSQVGTRSSEQYF
TRBV28 | TRBD1 | CASTEPTGDNEQFF
TRBV18 | TRBD1 | CASSPDRGNGYTF
TRBV10-1 | TRBD1 | CASSGATGGPYEQYF
TRBV18 | - | CASSPLGRGTRSREQYF
TRBV19 | - | CASGEMNTEAFF
TRBV27 | TRBD1 | CASSFRGARSGEAFF
TRBV21-1 | - | CATAGTGSGNTIYF
TRBV10-3 | - | CAIRVQGNEQYF
TRBV4-2 | - | CASSQDVFVEQNF
TRBV18 | - | CASSPVVAVSTDTQYF
TRBV24-1 | TRBD1 | CATSDRQGSEAFF
TRBV5-8 | TRBD1 | CASRRDRGNQPQHF
TRBV6-5 | - | CASHIGGSGEKLFF
TRBV3-1/TRBV3-2 | - | CASSQGPRWPYNEQFF
TRBV3-1/TRBV3-2 | TRBD2 | CASSLGLAGSRRAEQYF
TRBV12-3/TRBV12-4 | - | CASSMGSEAFF
TRBV27 | TRBD2 | CASSVRTSGRDNEQFF
TRBV4-1 | - | CASSRVGISSYNEQFF
TRBV5-4 | - | CASSQDYHNEQFF
TRBV9 | - | CASSVVSSGANVLTF
TRBV9 | - | CASEGETRGTGELFF
TRBV5-1 | TRBD2 | CASSSALAGGGSDTQYF
TRBV5-5 | - | CASSKGGAGDYSYGYTF
TRBV3-1/TRBV3-2 | - | CASSQKGGGGYTF
TRBV5-4 | - | CASSLARENEQFF
TRBV19 | - | CASSGTGNHEKLFF
TRBV5-1 | - | CASSSGAGIYGYTF
TRBV30 | TRBD1 | CASADRGHGQYF
TRBV7-3 | TRBD1 | CASSREDRATEAFF
TRBV6-1 | TRBD1 | CASSDLGQVYGYTF
TRBV5-6 | TRBD1 | CASSPGTGEGYGYTF
TRBV9 | - | CASSVESGWGEKLFF
TRBV7-2 | - | CASTPSGGARSRGEQFF
TRBV2 | - | CASSDLSSTDTQYF
TRBV4-2 | - | CASNEGVFADTQYF
TRBV4-1 | - | CASSQDGLAWETQYF
TRBV5-8 | TRBD1 | CASSLLGQGANEKLFF
TRBV30 | - | CAWRWTQPYNSPLHF
TRBV2 | TRBD2 | CAVPPGTSGSSTDTQYF
TRBV7-2 | - | CASSLNTGYGYTF
TRBV6-5 | - | CASSYSGQPQHF
TRBV7-9 | TRBD1 | CASSLEGARSEQYF
TRBV27 | - | CASKISTGPTKQYF
TRBV7-9 | TRBD2 | CASSFPPGTSGDEQFF